These 27 T cell receptor beta chains came from one sample sequenced in a study of graft-versus-host responses after intestinal transplantation. Intraepithelial lymphocytes and lamina propria lymphocytes were released through processing of graft tissue. Sequencing was performed with immunoSEQ multiplex PCR; in TCRdb, only in-frame clones are kept and a portion is missing. The sample has around 37,000 clones, roughly nine tenths seen once; the top ten hold 15% to 20%. This specimen consisted of ileum tissue, obtained 200 to 210 days after intestinal transplant. The source is a human patient who received an intestinal transplant, so some T cells may come from the graft donor.

This sequence joins TRBV14 and TRBJ2-7; D may correspond to TRBD1 or TRBD2 (5 bases each). The CDR3 contains 15 residues. The V gene's germline CDR1 is SGHDN and CDR2 FVKESK. The V end lost 4 bases, the J end lost 7 bases, and 20 bases lay between the germline ends. The CDR3 bases are TGTGCCAGCAGCCGGGACCAAAGTCCAGGGCGGGAGCAGTACTTC. Translation gives CASSRDQSPGREQYF.

The CDR3 here is CASRSPGGGGYTF. CDR3 nucleotides: TGTGCCAGCAGGAGCCCCGGGGGCGGGGGGTACACCTTC. V gene TRBV27 combines with J gene TRBJ1-2; D may be TRBD1 (6 bases). Trimming took off 6 bases at V and 11 bases at J, with 19 bases between the two ends. CDR1 is MNHEY and CDR2 is SMNVEV in the germline V gene (reference sequence). This CDR3 contains 13 residues.

This clone counts as medium-sized (0.01 to 0.1%). The chain uses TRBV4-1 and TRBJ2-3; D gene ambiguous. Germline CDR1 is MGHRA and CDR2 is YSYEKL. Trimming cost V 0 bases and J 1 base, with 17 bases left between them. The CDR3 is 18 amino acids. Here the CDR3 DNA reads TGCGCCAGCAGCCAAGATTTGGGCCCCCCTCTGGGCACAGATACGCAGTATTTT. Translation gives CASSQDLGPPLGTDTQYF.

This sequence joins TRBV18 and TRBJ1-2; perhaps TRBD1 as D (6 bases). The V end was cut by 3 bases, the J end by 5 bases, with 13 bases between. CDR1 is KGHSH and CDR2 is LQKENI in the germline V gene. The CDR3 is 14 residues long. The CDR3 sequence is CASSPIEGVYGYTF. The CDR3, as DNA: TGTGCCAGCTCACCCATAGAGGGGGTTTATGGCTACACCTTC.

The chain couples TRBV6-5 to TRBJ1-2; 9 bases are a match to TRBD1. From germline, CDR1 is MNHEY and CDR2 SVGAGI. The J segment lost 8 bases and the V segment lost 3 bases, leaving 7 bases of the junction unmatched. The length of the CDR3 is 14 residues. The CDR3, as DNA: TGTGCCAGCAGTTATTCACCGGACAGGGGAGGCTACACCTTC. The encoded protein is CASSYSPDRGGYTF.

This clone came up once. CDR3 residues: CASSWAGDGYTF. The DNA of the CDR3 is TGTGCCAGCAGCTGGGCAGGGGACGGCTACACCTTC. The rearrangement links TRBV11-2 to TRBJ1-2, with TRBD1 as a possible D gene (6 bases). CDR3 length: 12 residues. Trimming left V 4 bases short and J 8 bases short, with 11 bases between. Germline V gene data show CDR1 as SGHAT and CDR2 as FQNNGV.

The V gene is TRBV7-2, the J gene TRBJ1-5, with 11 bases matching TRBD1. Germline CDR1 and CDR2: SGHTA and FQGNSA. There are 16 residues in the CDR3. V lost 1 base and J lost 6; bases outside the gene matches: 5. DNA for the CDR3: TGTGCCAGCAGCTTAGGGGACAGGGGGTTCTTTCAGCCCCAGCATTTT. Encoded protein: CASSLGDRGFFQPQHF.

The V call is TRBV28, the J call TRBJ2-1; 7 nucleotides agree with TRBD2. Trimming removed 6 bases from V and 5 bases from J; junction bases left unmatched: 13. The germline gives CDR1 MDHEN, CDR2 SYDVKM. There are 16 residues in the CDR3. The CDR3 DNA reads as TGTGCCAGCAGCTGGAGCTGGACTAGGATGAACAATGAGCAGTTCTTC. It translates to CASSWSWTRMNNEQFF.

The rearrangement joins TRBV27 to TRBJ2-5; a possible D gene is TRBD1 (5 bases). This CDR3 has 13 amino acids. Trimming removed 3 bases from V and 5 bases from J, with 10 bases in between. Looked up from germline, CDR1 is MNHEY and CDR2 is SMNVEV (reference sequence). The CDR3 reads CASSFRAHETQYF. As DNA, the CDR3 is TGTGCCAGCAGTTTCAGGGCTCACGAGACCCAGTACTTC.

There are a few counts of this clone. CDR3 amino acids: CASGYTGELFF. In nucleotides, the CDR3 is TGTGCCAGCGGGTACACCGGGGAGCTGTTTTTT. This chain uses TRBV6-5 with TRBJ2-2; D gene uncertain. Trimming took 8 bases from V and 3 from J, leaving 4 bases between them. There are 11 residues in the CDR3. Germline V CDR1 and CDR2: MNHEY, SVGAGI.

This rearrangement joins TRBV7-3 to TRBJ2-1; D is uncertain. Trimming removed 5 bases from V and 1 base from J, with 15 bases in between. Germline V lookup: CDR1 SGHTA, CDR2 FQGTGA. This CDR3 is built from 16 residues. CDR3 sequence (DNA): TGTGCCAGCAGCCCAGTGGGCGGCCTATCCTACAATGAGCAGTTCTTC. Amino acids: CASSPVGGLSYNEQFF.

The chain joins TRBV2 to TRBJ2-1, with D uncertain. CDR3 length: 10 amino acids. V lost 8 bases, J lost 5 bases, and 4 bases lay in between. Germline V gene data show CDR1 as SNHLY and CDR2 as FYNNEI. The DNA of the CDR3 is TGTGCCAGCGGAAACAATGAGCAGTTCTTC. Its translation is CASGNNEQFF.

V usage is TRBV6-5 and J usage is TRBJ1-3; D is undetermined. CDR1 MNHEY and CDR2 SVGAGI come from the germline V gene. This CDR3 comprises 12 residues. V gave up 11 bases and J gave up 3 bases, with 11 bases separating them. CDR3 DNA sequence: TGTGCCGGTTACTCGGGTGGAAACACCATATATTTT. Amino acids: CAGYSGGNTIYF.

The chain employs TRBV28 and TRBJ2-7; D gene ambiguous. V was cut by 5 bases and J by 4 bases, with 6 bases left in between. There are 11 residues in the CDR3. The germline V gene encodes CDR1 MDHEN and CDR2 SYDVKM. The CDR3 here is CASSAQYEQYF. In DNA, the CDR3 is TGTGCCAGCAGTGCACAATACGAGCAGTACTTC. Full variable domain (remainder filled in from reference TRBV28 and TRBJ2-7): DVKVTQSSRYLVKRTGEKVFLECVQDMDHENMFWYRQDPGLGLRLIYFSYDVKMKEKGDIPEGYSVSREKKERFSLILESASTNQTSMYLCASSAQYEQYFGPGTRLTVT.

In this sample, this clone turned up once. The chain couples TRBV5-6 to TRBJ2-1; the match to TRBD2 covers 9 bases. Unmatched junction bases numbered 9, after V lost 4 bases and J lost 10 bases. The germline V gene encodes CDR1 SGHDT and CDR2 YYEEEE. The CDR3 has 14 amino acids. The DNA for the CDR3 is TGTGCCAGCAGCCTCCGGACTAGCGCAGGAGAGCAGTTCTTC. This sequence encodes CASSLRTSAGEQFF.

This clone was detected once. The chain joins TRBV6-4 to TRBJ1-1; D gene ambiguous. CDR3 size: 13 residues. CDR1 and CDR2 from the germline V gene are MRHNA and SNTAGT. Trimming took off 0 bases at V and 4 bases at J, with 6 bases between the two ends. In DNA form, the CDR3 reads TGTGCCAGCAGTGACTCGGGAGGCACTGAAGCTTTCTTT. This translates into CASSDSGGTEAFF.

The chain combines TRBV27 with TRBJ1-2; 9 bases are shared with TRBD1. CDR3 length: 18 residues. Germline CDR1 reads MNHEY; CDR2 reads SMNVEV (reference sequence). After removal of 0 bases from V and 4 bases from J, the junction contained 12 bases not matched to a gene. This CDR3 reads CASSLSPGTGFVSYGYTF. Written as DNA, the CDR3 is TGTGCCAGCAGTTTATCGCCCGGGACAGGGTTTGTAAGCTATGGCTACACCTTC.

V and J are TRBV9 and TRBJ2-3; D is uncertain. V was shortened by 0 bases and J by 6 bases, with 8 bases between the two germline ends. The CDR3 is 13 amino acids. Germline CDR1 reads SGDLS; CDR2 reads YYNGEE. The CDR3 region is CASSVAWGDTQYF. The CDR3 region has the DNA TGTGCCAGCAGCGTAGCGTGGGGTGATACGCAGTATTTT.

This clone was counted a few times. CDR3 in amino acids: CASSPPGRPYEQYF. CDR3 coding DNA: TGTGCCAGCTCACCTCCTGGGAGGCCCTACGAGCAGTACTTC. V is TRBV18 and J is TRBJ2-7, with TRBD2 as a possible D gene (6 bases). Trimming took 3 bases from V and 2 from J, leaving 11 bases between them. CDR1 and CDR2 from the germline V gene are KGHSH and LQKENI. The CDR3 loop spans 14 amino acids.

The chain employs TRBV6-1 and TRBJ1-2, with 7 bases that match TRBD1. V was pared by 5 bases and J by 0 bases, with 3 bases of the junction left unmatched. Looked up from germline, CDR1 is MNHNS and CDR2 is SASEGT. This CDR3 has 14 amino acids. The CDR3 reads CASSLQGANYGYTF. CDR3 DNA: TGTGCCAGCAGTTTGCAGGGGGCTAACTATGGCTACACCTTC.

The chain combines TRBV19 with TRBJ2-7; 7 bases agree with TRBD1. With V trimmed by 3 bases and J by 1 base, 3 bases remained unmatched. CDR1 is LNHDA and CDR2 is SQIVND in the germline V gene (reference sequence). The CDR3 contains 14 residues. The DNA of the CDR3 is TGTGCCAGTAGTATCACAGGGGTGTCCTACGAGCAGTACTTC. It specifies CASSITGVSYEQYF.

The V and J genes are TRBV5-1 and TRBJ2-5; 14 bases fit TRBD2. V gave up 4 bases and J gave up 2 bases; unmatched junction bases: 10. The CDR3 is 18 amino acids. Germline CDR1 SGHRS, CDR2 YFSETQ. As DNA, the CDR3 is TGCGCCAGCAGCCTAGAAGGGACTAGCGGGAGCGGTCAAGAGACCCAGTACTTC. Translating gives CASSLEGTSGSGQETQYF.

The chain's CDR3 is CASSERNMNTEAFF. The CDR3 DNA reads as TGTGCCAGCAGTGAGCGCAATATGAACACTGAAGCTTTCTTT. The rearrangement links TRBV6-5 to TRBJ1-1; D unclear. The length of the CDR3 is 14 residues. Per germline, CDR1 MNHEY and CDR2 SVGAGI. The V end lost 5 bases, the J end lost 0 bases, and 10 bases lay between the germline ends.

This clone was seen only once. The CDR3 region is CASSSNKEQFF. The CDR3 DNA reads TGTGCCAGCAGTTCGAATAAGGAGCAGTTCTTC. The chain couples TRBV28 to TRBJ2-1; D unclear. V was cut by 4 bases and J by 10 bases, with 8 bases left in between. The CDR3 sequence is 11 residues long. Germline lookup yields CDR1 MDHEN and CDR2 SYDVKM. The variable domain in full, with the rest retrieved from reference TRBV28 and TRBJ2-1, is DVKVTQSSRYLVKRTGEKVFLECVQDMDHENMFWYRQDPGLGLRLIYFSYDVKMKEKGDIPEGYSVSREKKERFSLILESASTNQTSMYLCASSSNKEQFFGPGTRLTVL.

This rearrangement joins TRBV28 to TRBJ2-4; 7 bases agree with TRBD1. The V segment lost 1 base and the J segment 8 bases; nucleotides outside the gene matches: 5. The CDR3 has 14 amino acids. Looked up from germline, CDR1 is MDHEN and CDR2 is SYDVKM. The CDR3 spells CASSLSATGDIQYF. The CDR3 DNA reads TGTGCCAGCAGTTTATCCGCCACAGGGGACATTCAGTACTTC.

The J gene is TRBJ2-2, the V gene TRBV7-3; TRBD2 matches 8 bases. This CDR3 contains 15 residues. V gave up 8 bases and J gave up 0 bases; unmatched junction bases: 5. CDR1 and CDR2 from the germline V gene are SGHTA and FQGTGA. The DNA for the CDR3 is TGTGCCAGCGGGACTAGTTCGGCGAACACCGGGGAGCTGTTTTTT. Encoded protein: CASGTSSANTGELFF.

This clone came up once. The chain has TRBV7-9 and TRBJ1-1, with D unclear. The V end was cut by 0 bases, the J end by 5 bases, with 13 bases between. This CDR3 has 15 residues. Germline-derived CDR1 and CDR2 are SEHNR and FQNEAQ (reference sequence). Here the CDR3 reads CASSLAEGRWTEAFF. The CDR3 DNA reads as TGTGCCAGCAGCTTAGCTGAGGGCAGGTGGACTGAAGCTTTCTTT.